The 26 T cell receptor beta chains presented below share a single source sample, sequenced in a study of naive and memory T cell subsets. Two oligonucleotides, mixed equimolar, formed the beta constant-region primer covering TRBC1 and TRBC2. TCRdb independently ran MiXCR on the UMI-ligation and nested PCR reads; one entry per CDR3 protein. Altogether approximately 82,000 distinct CDR3 sequences are present, 7% to 7.5% being singletons, with the ten largest covering around 1.6%. Input material: central memory CD4+ T cells from blood. Source of these receptors: a human donor in good health.

The table lists this clonotype with many counts. The chain is built from TRBV7-8 and TRBJ2-5, with D perhaps matching TRBD2 (6 bases). The ends were cut back, 5 bases at V and 1 base at J, with 11 bases in the middle. The CDR3 has 14 residues. CDR1 and CDR2 from the germline V gene are SGHVS and FQNEAQ. For the CDR3, the DNA is TGTGCCAGCAGCCGGGGGAGAACCCAAGAGACCCAGTACTTC. Translation: CASSRGRTQETQYF.

This clonotype was picked up many times. The chain couples TRBV2 to TRBJ1-2; TRBD1 aligns across 7 bases. J gave up 8 bases and V 6 bases, and 15 bases lay outside the gene matches. Germline V lookup: CDR1 SNHLY, CDR2 FYNNEI. CDR3 length: 15 residues. The CDR3 protein is CASRETGTLSRGYTF. CDR3 DNA: TGTGCCAGCAGAGAGACAGGGACATTATCTCGAGGCTACACCTTC.

V usage is TRBV29-1 and J usage is TRBJ2-4, with unresolved D. Germline loops: CDR1 SQVTM, CDR2 ANQGSEA. The CDR3 runs to 17 residues. Trimming left V 1 base short and J 2 bases short, with 18 bases between. The CDR3 reads CSVEVRGREATKNIQYF. CDR3 nucleotide sequence: TGCAGCGTTGAAGTAAGAGGAAGAGAGGCCACCAAAAACATTCAGTACTTC.

This clonotype was seen ten or more times. The chain joins TRBV6-2 or TRBV6-3 to TRBJ2-7; the D gene is possibly TRBD2 (5 bases). Per the germline V gene, CDR1 is MNHEY and CDR2 is SVGEGT. V was trimmed by 7 bases and J by 2 bases, leaving 9 bases between them. The CDR3 loop spans 12 amino acids. The CDR3 DNA reads TGTGCCAGCATGCGGGTTACCTACGAGCAGTACTTC. Amino acid sequence: CASMRVTYEQYF.

In its sample, this clonotype was seen a few times. The V gene is TRBV7-2, the J gene TRBJ2-2; no clear D. Trimming cost V 1 base and J 4 bases, with 10 bases left between them. This CDR3 is 15 amino acids long. Germline V gene lookup returns CDR1 SGHTA and CDR2 FQGNSA. The CDR3 region is CASSLVGHTTGELFF. CDR3 in DNA: TGTGCCAGCAGCTTAGTGGGCCATACCACCGGGGAGCTGTTTTTT. The whole variable domain, filled in from reference TRBV7-2 and TRBJ2-2, reads GAGVSQSPSNKVTEKGKDVELRCDPISGHTALYWYRQSLGQGLEFLIYFQGNSAPDKSGLPSDRFSAERTGGSVSTLTIQRTQQEDSAVYLCASSLVGHTTGELFFGEGSRLTVL.

This clonotype was seen only a few times. The rearrangement links TRBV27 to TRBJ2-1; 7 bases fit TRBD2. Germline loops: CDR1 MNHEY, CDR2 SMNVEV (reference sequence). This CDR3 is built from 16 residues. V trimming: 8 bases; J trimming: 0 bases; junction bases outside the gene matches: 10. DNA for the CDR3: TGTGCCAGCGGGAGGGAGGTCCTACGCTCCTACAATGAGCAGTTCTTC. It yields the protein CASGREVLRSYNEQFF.

V usage is TRBV30 and J usage is TRBJ2-3; D may be TRBD2 (5 bases). Per the germline V gene, CDR1 is GTSNPN and CDR2 is SVGIG (reference sequence). Trimming stripped 0 bases from V and 2 bases from J, with 12 bases between. The CDR3 consists of 15 residues. CDR3 nucleotide sequence: TGTGCCTGGAGTGTTTCTAGAGGGTTCACAGATACGCAGTATTTT. This gives the protein CAWSVSRGFTDTQYF.

A few counts support this clonotype. The gene calls are TRBV7-2 and TRBJ2-7; the D gene is possibly TRBD2 (5 bases). Between the trimmed V and J ends, which lost 1 base and 0 bases, there was a span of 7 bases. Germline V gene sequence: CDR1 SGHTA, CDR2 FQGNSA. This CDR3 region has 14 residues. The chain's CDR3 is CASSLVGNSYEQYF. In DNA, the CDR3 is TGTGCCAGCAGCTTAGTCGGGAACTCCTACGAGCAGTACTTC.

CDR3 residues: CASSVRGGGQGAIYEQYF. CDR3 sequence (DNA): TGTGCCAGCAGCGTAAGGGGTGGGGGACAGGGGGCTATCTACGAGCAGTACTTC. The chain employs TRBV7-9 and TRBJ2-7; 12 bases are shared with TRBD1. This CDR3 comprises 18 residues. The V segment lost 5 bases and the J segment 3 bases; nucleotides outside the gene matches: 14. Germline lookup yields CDR1 SEHNR and CDR2 FQNEAQ (reference sequence).

This clonotype was seen only a few times. The V and J genes are TRBV7-2 and TRBJ2-3; TRBD1 matches 8 bases. The CDR3 is made up of 16 amino acids. Trimming at V came to 5 bases and at J to 0 bases, leaving 7 bases not matched to a gene. CDR1 is SGHTA, CDR2 FQGNSA, per germline. CDR3 sequence reads: CASSTRTGRSTDTQYF. The CDR3 nucleotides are TGTGCCAGCAGCACACGGACAGGGAGGAGCACAGATACGCAGTATTTT.

This clonotype has ten or more counts. The chain is built from TRBV24-1 and TRBJ2-5; weak D call: TRBD2 (6 bases). CDR3 length equals 19 residues. The germline gives CDR1 KGHDR, CDR2 SFDVKD. V lost 5 bases, J lost 5 bases, and 29 bases lay in between. For the CDR3, the DNA is TGTGCCACCAGTGCTTCCCCCTCCTCGCGGGAATTTAAGTACGAGACCCAGTACTTC. Translation: CATSASPSSREFKYETQYF.

There are many counts of this clonotype. This chain links TRBV7-9 with TRBJ2-3, with 9 bases lining up with TRBD2. The junction had 7 bases not matched to a gene; V was cut back by 6 bases and J by 0 bases. The CDR3 runs 16 residues. The germline CDR1 and CDR2 sequences are SEHNR and FQNEAQ (reference sequence). The CDR3, as DNA: TGTGCCAGCAGGGCCCAGCTAGCGGGAAGCACAGATACGCAGTATTTT. Its protein is CASRAQLAGSTDTQYF. The full variable domain, in which reference TRBV7-9 and TRBJ2-3 provide the parts outside the CDR3, is DTGVSQNPRHKITKRGQNVTFRCDPISEHNRLYWYRQTLGQGPEFLTYFQNEAQLEKSRLLSDRFSAERPKGSFSTLEIQRTEQGDSAMYLCASRAQLAGSTDTQYFGPGTRLTVL.

The chain uses TRBV5-1 and TRBJ2-7; TRBD1 matches at 9 bases. With V trimmed by 4 bases and J by 4 bases, 6 bases remained unmatched. The CDR3 sequence is 14 residues long. Germline lookup yields CDR1 SGHRS and CDR2 YFSETQ. The CDR3 sequence is CASSPDRGGYEQYF. The DNA of the CDR3 is TGCGCCAGCAGCCCCGACAGGGGGGGATACGAGCAGTACTTC.

This clonotype was recorded at least ten times. The chain joins TRBV20-1 to TRBJ2-7, with 13 bases aligning to TRBD2. The CDR3 is made up of 14 amino acids. Germline CDR1 is DFQATT and CDR2 is SNEGSKA (reference sequence). V lost 3 bases, J lost 7 bases, and 6 bases stayed unmatched. CDR3 loop: CSASRLAGGGEQYF. As DNA, the CDR3 is TGCAGTGCTAGTAGACTAGCGGGGGGCGGAGAGCAGTACTTC.

The chain couples TRBV7-9 to TRBJ2-5; maybe TRBD2 (5 bases). The CDR3 length is 16 residues. Germline lookup yields CDR1 SEHNR and CDR2 FQNEAQ (reference sequence). V dropped 5 bases and J dropped 4 bases, with 20 bases sitting between them. The CDR3 spells CASSPSITSFAETQYF. In DNA form, the CDR3 reads TGTGCCAGCAGCCCATCCATCACTAGTTTTGCAGAGACCCAGTACTTC.

This clonotype was counted at least ten times. The genes are TRBV7-2 and TRBJ1-1; no reliable D call. The CDR3 runs to 15 residues. Between the trimmed V and J ends, which lost 2 bases and 1 base, there was a span of 11 bases. From germline, CDR1 is SGHTA and CDR2 FQGNSA. Here the CDR3 DNA reads TGTGCCAGCAGCTTAAGCGTCCACGCGAACACTGAAGCTTTCTTT. As protein: CASSLSVHANTEAFF.

The chain joins TRBV5-6 to TRBJ2-7; TRBD1 agrees at 7 bases. The trim removed 0 bases at V and 4 bases at J, leaving 4 bases unmatched. From germline, CDR1 is SGHDT and CDR2 YYEEEE. The CDR3 has 14 amino acids. CDR3 coding DNA: TGTGCCAGCAGCTTGGAGAACAGGGGTTACGAGCAGTACTTC. Encoded protein: CASSLENRGYEQYF.

This clonotype was recorded many times. V gene TRBV20-1 combines with J gene TRBJ1-4; D remains unclear. This CDR3 spans 14 amino acids. Germline values: CDR1 DFQATT, CDR2 SNEGSKA (reference sequence). The CDR3 DNA reads TGCAGCCCCTCCAGGCTCACAACTAATGAAAAACTGTTTTTT. It encodes CSPSRLTTNEKLFF.

This clonotype was observed many times. The rearrangement links TRBV14 to TRBJ1-2; D might be TRBD1 (6 bases). The V gene's germline CDR1 is SGHDN and CDR2 FVKESK. There are 13 residues in the CDR3. The germline V and J ends were trimmed by 6 bases and 4 bases, with 12 bases remaining between them. CDR3 protein: CASSHDRSYGYTF. CDR3 coding DNA: TGTGCCAGCAGTCACGACAGGAGCTATGGCTACACCTTC.

This clonotype was seen many times. The chain combines TRBV12-5 with TRBJ2-7; D not resolved. There are 11 residues in the CDR3. The germline V gene encodes CDR1 LGHNT and CDR2 FRNRAP. The V gene lost 5 bases and the J gene lost 3 bases, with 5 bases spanning the gap. CDR3 protein: CASGPYYEQYF. CDR3 coding DNA: TGTGCTAGTGGTCCCTACTACGAGCAGTACTTC.

V and J are TRBV15 and TRBJ1-4; D ambiguous. CDR1 is LNHNV, CDR2 YYDKDF, per germline (reference sequence). V was trimmed by 1 base and J by 10 bases, leaving 4 bases between them. CDR3 length: 11 residues. Here the CDR3 reads CATSRVGKLFF. The DNA for the CDR3 is TGTGCCACCAGCAGAGTTGGAAAACTGTTTTTT.

This clonotype was recorded a few times. J is TRBJ2-1 and V is TRBV7-2, with 11 positions matching TRBD2. This CDR3 is built from 14 residues. Looked up from germline, CDR1 is SGHTA and CDR2 is FQGNSA. V dropped 5 bases and J dropped 9; count of bases not matched to a gene: 6. CDR3 nucleotide sequence: TGTGCCAGCAGCGACACTAGCGGGGGAGTTGAGCAGTTCTTC. It codes for CASSDTSGGVEQFF.

In its sample, this clonotype was seen a few times. The V gene is TRBV11-2, the J gene TRBJ2-3; 7 bases line up with TRBD2. Germline CDR1 reads SGHAT; CDR2 reads FQNNGV. V lost 3 bases, J lost 4 bases, and 4 bases stayed unmatched. The CDR3 covers 14 residues. The CDR3 nucleotides are TGTGCCAGCAGCTTTGGCGGGAGCTCAGATACGCAGTATTTT. Protein sequence: CASSFGGSSDTQYF.

There are a few counts of this clonotype. For the CDR3, the DNA is TGTGCCAGCAGAGATTCAGGGACAGGGAGGGATACGCAGTATTTT. Protein: CASRDSGTGRDTQYF. The chain combines TRBV6-6 with TRBJ2-3, with 9 bases matching TRBD1. Germline trimming cut 6 bases from V and 6 bases from J; bases unmatched to any gene: 10. The CDR3 runs to 15 residues. Per the germline V gene, CDR1 is MNHNY and CDR2 is SVGAGI (reference sequence).

This clonotype was counted a few times. With a much larger clone just one base away, this may be a read error. The V call is TRBV7-6, the J call TRBJ2-1; 7 bases match TRBD1. CDR3 length: 15 residues. The germline CDR1 and CDR2 sequences are SGHVS and FNYEAQ. The V gene end was trimmed by 5 bases and the J gene end by 9 bases; junction bases not matched to a gene: 13. The CDR3 coding sequence is TGTGCCAGCAGCCTACAGACAGGGAGAGGTGGTGAGCAGTTCTTC. Its protein product is CASSLQTGRGGEQFF.

The J gene is TRBJ2-5, the V gene TRBV7-9; 8 bases align to TRBD2. Germline CDR1 SEHNR, CDR2 FQNEAQ (reference sequence). CDR3 length equals 14 residues. J gave up 4 bases and V 6 bases, and 7 bases lay outside the gene matches. The CDR3 coding sequence is TGTGCCAGCAGTATGGCCGGGAGGGGAGAGACCCAGTACTTC. Amino acid sequence: CASSMAGRGETQYF. The variable domain in full, completed from reference TRBV7-9 and TRBJ2-5, reads DTGVSQNPRHKITKRGQNVTFRCDPISEHNRLYWYRQTLGQGPEFLTYFQNEAQLEKSRLLSDRFSAERPKGSFSTLEIQRTEQGDSAMYLCASSMAGRGETQYFGPGTRLLVL.